This TCR beta chain was recorded in a study of blood T cell repertoires in COVID-19 (dated by TCRdb to about 2020). At the level of the whole study: Collaborator samples came from the United States, Italy and Spain and covered acute and convalescent phases of COVID-19. The material from the prospective study consisted of cDNA or gDNA derived from T cells, B-cell-depleted T cells, or PBMCs. Subjects who had been exposed to COVID-19, were actively infected with it, or had recovered from it provided the deeply sampled blood TCRbeta repertoires that made up the dataset. A freely available public database, intended as a resource for researchers studying the immune response to SARS-CoV-2, is where the repertoires were released. The samples were drawn from the first 160 participants of the ongoing ImmuneRACE study and from some 1,300 subjects provided by 6 global collaborators. The sample metadata nearly always contained a de-identified subject ID, COVID-19 status, age in years and sex. Where HLA class I and class II types were available, the types were taken from metadata supplied by the sample provider, not from assay-based typing. What the study reported, not specific to this receptor: How much clinical and demographic metadata was included differed by source and by participant, and the metadata was provided uncurated.

On this clone: Its antigen remains undetermined. No base qualities exist here, and no much larger clone lies one base off it.

The CDR3 holds 14 amino acids from the cysteine to the phenylalanine. The DNA shown is the 42-base CDR3, in frame from base 1. Per the germline V gene, SGHTA is the CDR1 and FQGNSA is the CDR2. Clipping removes 5 bases from V and 10 bases from J, with 10 as the unmatched junction base count. The immunoSEQ Assay, a bias-controlled multiplex PCR, was used to amplify TCRbeta CDR3 regions from genomic DNA. Turning to the authors' computational methods: Within the assay, amplification of reference gene primers was used to estimate how many nucleated cells each sample contained. Sequence reads were collapsed and filtered to measure the absolute abundance of every unique TCRbeta CDR3 rearrangement. For each sample, productive Simpson clonality was calculated by taking the square root of Simpson's diversity index across productive rearrangements. Here the immuneACCESS table is served through TCRdb, limited to in-frame sequences with V and J called. Missing clones are a known gap in these copies; in checked studies unresolved V genes cover under half, and the rest lacks a known reason. For V, J and clone size, that table is used; D and trimming come from the DNA. The sample table holds under 200,000 clones, of which more than 65% were seen once. The top ten hold more than 6.5% of the sample.

One collaborating source in Seattle enrolled patients while the patients were actively infected and followed the patients over time throughout the course of disease. Whole blood was collected in K2EDTA tubes by collaborating institutions according to the institutions' own protocols. For TCRbeta analysis, collaborators shipped samples in one of three forms: frozen whole blood, isolated PBMCs, or DNA extracted from either of those sample types. The sample comprised peripheral blood. The clonotype comes from a woman aged 55-69 years with COVID-19, enrolled during active disease. Recombination joined TRBV7-2 with TRBJ1-1; 10 of the junction bases match TRBD1. The DNA reads as follows: TGTGCCAGCAGCGCACCCGGGACAGGGGAAGGAGCTTTCTTT. This codes for CASSAPGTGEGAFF.